This T cell receptor beta chain is from a study of shared clonotypes between healthy human individuals. Regarding the study as a whole: Clonotypes shared by all four sorted-subset donors had higher generation probabilities than non-shared clonotypes.

As to this clone: Its matching antigen is unknown.

The repertoire was sequenced with immunoSEQ multiplex PCR; TCRdb's copy has only in-frame clones and lacks some. The repertoire holds some 790,000 clones, with roughly two thirds as singletons. The length of the CDR3 is 17 residues. Germline V gene data show CDR1 as LNHNV and CDR2 as YYDKDF (reference sequence). Trimming cost V 3 bases and J 1 base, with 18 bases left between them. The donors were adults (healthy and HIV-negative) with no recent acute infections or vaccinations. This TCR came from a woman aged 25 to 39 in good health. V and J are TRBV15 and TRBJ1-2; D uncertain. What was sequenced was memory CD4+ T cells sorted from blood. Subset described: CD45RA-negative fraction. CDR3 nucleotide sequence: TGTGCCACCAGCAGGGAACCCCGAGAGTTGGGTAACTATGGCTACACCTTC. Its protein is CATSREPRELGNYGYTF.